A single sample is the source of the 13 T cell receptor beta chains below, sequenced in a study of blood T cell repertoires in COVID-19. TCRdb's copy holds only in-frame clones and misses some; the assay was immunoSEQ multiplex PCR. The sample records 150,000 to 200,000 clones, around nine tenths being singletons. The sample was peripheral blood. These receptors all come from a woman in her 70s with COVID-19, enrolled during active disease.

The DNA of the CDR3 is TGCGCCAGCCACTCTTGGGGCAGGGACACTGAAGCTTTCTTT. Encoded protein: CASHSWGRDTEAFF. This chain uses TRBV5-1 with TRBJ1-1; D is perhaps TRBD1 (5 bases). The length of the CDR3 is 14 residues. The germline CDR1 and CDR2 sequences are SGHRS and YFSETQ. The germline V and J ends were trimmed by 7 bases and 3 bases, with 16 bases remaining between them. The full variable domain, with the rest looked up from reference TRBV5-1 and TRBJ1-1, is KAGVTQTPRYLIKTRGQQVTLSCSPISGHRSVSWYQQTPGQGLQFLFEYFSETQRNKGNFPGRFSGRQFSNSRSEMNVSTLELGDSALYLCASHSWGRDTEAFFGQGTRLTVV.

CDR3 in amino acids: CASSFQPGQGNEKLFF. The CDR3 coding sequence is TGTGCCAGCAGCTTCCAACCGGGACAGGGGAATGAAAAACTGTTTTTT. The rearrangement links TRBV7-2 to TRBJ1-4; 10 nucleotides agree with TRBD1. Trimming removed 3 bases from V and 5 bases from J; junction bases left unmatched: 6. CDR1 and CDR2 (germline): SGHTA, FQGNSA. This CDR3 has 16 amino acids. The variable domain in full, completed from reference TRBV7-2 and TRBJ1-4, reads GAGVSQSPSNKVTEKGKDVELRCDPISGHTALYWYRQSLGQGLEFLIYFQGNSAPDKSGLPSDRFSAERTGGSVSTLTIQRTQQEDSAVYLCASSFQPGQGNEKLFFGSGTQLSVL.

J is TRBJ1-5 and V is TRBV28; 7 nucleotides match TRBD1. The CDR3 is 15 amino acids. The germline V gene has CDR1 MDHEN and CDR2 SYDVKM. V dropped 2 bases and J dropped 3; count of bases not matched to a gene: 4. The CDR3 loop is CASSLRGTDNQPQHF. The CDR3 DNA sequence: TGTGCCAGCAGTTTACGGGGGACAGACAATCAGCCCCAGCATTTT.

The chain joins TRBV15 to TRBJ1-3; 8 positions match TRBD1. The J segment lost 6 bases and the V segment lost 1 base, leaving 5 bases of the junction unmatched. There are 15 residues in the CDR3. In germline, CDR1 is LNHNV, CDR2 YYDKDF (reference sequence). CDR3 sequence reads: CATSRGGQEKNTIYF. The CDR3 DNA reads TGTGCCACCAGCAGAGGGGGACAGGAAAAAAACACCATATATTTT. The full variable domain, rest sourced from reference TRBV15 and TRBJ1-3, is DAMVIQNPRYQVTQFGKPVTLSCSQTLNHNVMYWYQQKSSQAPKLLFHYYDKDFNNEADTPDNFQSRRPNTSFCFLDIRSPGLGDTAMYLCATSRGGQEKNTIYFGEGSWLTVV.

V and J are TRBV3-1 (or the pseudogene TRBV3-2) and TRBJ1-2; 10 nucleotides line up with TRBD1. Trimming removed 1 base from V and 4 bases from J; junction bases left unmatched: 6. The germline gives CDR1 LGHDT, CDR2 YNNKEL (reference sequence). The CDR3 has 16 residues. CDR3 DNA: TGTGCCAGCAGCCAAGTCTGGGACAGGGGCACCTATGGCTACACCTTC. Its translation: CASSQVWDRGTYGYTF.

V gene TRBV24-1 combines with J gene TRBJ1-1; weak D call: TRBD1 (5 bases). Germline loops: CDR1 KGHDR, CDR2 SFDVKD. V shed 2 bases and J shed 3 bases, with 12 bases lying between them. The CDR3 spans 15 residues. The CDR3 region is CATSDSRAGDTEAFF. Written as DNA, the CDR3 is TGTGCCACCAGTGATTCCAGGGCGGGGGACACTGAAGCTTTCTTT.

A single count supports this clone. The chain employs TRBV7-3 and TRBJ2-3; 9 bases align to TRBD2. Per germline, CDR1 SGHTA and CDR2 FQGTGA. CDR3 size: 19 residues. V was pared by 1 base and J by 1 base, with 12 bases of the junction left unmatched. The CDR3: CASSLMPSGGPDGTDTQYF. In DNA form, the CDR3 reads TGTGCCAGCAGCTTAATGCCCAGCGGGGGGCCCGACGGCACAGATACGCAGTATTTT.

The V call is TRBV27, the J call TRBJ2-7, with 12 nucleotides matching TRBD2. CDR1 is MNHEY, CDR2 SMNVEV, per germline (reference sequence). The V gene end was trimmed by 0 bases and the J gene end by 2 bases; junction bases not matched to a gene: 2. The CDR3 runs 16 residues. The CDR3 loop is CASSLSASGGAYEQYF. The CDR3 DNA is TGTGCCAGCAGTTTATCAGCTAGCGGGGGGGCCTACGAGCAGTACTTC.

The chain combines TRBV19 with TRBJ1-2; 10 bases map to TRBD1. Germline V gene sequence: CDR1 LNHDA, CDR2 SQIVND (reference sequence). V was clipped by 3 bases and J by 4 bases; unmatched bases: 5. The CDR3 contains 15 residues. CDR3 loop: CASSIARTGGYGYTF. As DNA, the CDR3 is TGTGCCAGTAGTATTGCGCGGACAGGGGGCTATGGCTACACCTTC.

This clone was seen only once. The chain employs TRBV4-1 and TRBJ1-1; the match to TRBD1 covers 10 bases. Trimming at V came to 1 base and at J to 6 bases, leaving 2 bases not matched to a gene. CDR3 size: 14 residues. Germline values: CDR1 MGHRA, CDR2 YSYEKL. The chain's CDR3 is CASSQGDRGSEAFF. For the CDR3, the DNA is TGCGCCAGCAGCCAAGGGGACAGGGGCTCTGAAGCTTTCTTT.

The rearrangement uses TRBV5-1 and TRBJ2-3; perhaps TRBD2 as D (6 bases). The V end was cut by 3 bases, the J end by 2 bases, with 13 bases between. The CDR3 totals 15 residues. Per germline, CDR1 SGHRS and CDR2 YFSETQ. CDR3 sequence (DNA): TGCGCCAGCAGCTCTACGACTAGAACCACAGATACGCAGTATTTT. The encoded protein is CASSSTTRTTDTQYF.

This sequence joins TRBV2 and TRBJ2-5; 13 bases agree with TRBD2. Looked up from germline, CDR1 is SNHLY and CDR2 is FYNNEI. The trim removed 5 bases at V and 2 bases at J, leaving 5 bases unmatched. There are 16 residues in the CDR3. CDR3 DNA sequence: TGTGCCAGCAGTAATAGACTAGCGGGGGGACAAGAGACCCAGTACTTC. It is translated as CASSNRLAGGQETQYF.

This clone was seen more than once but under ten times. V and J are TRBV18 and TRBJ2-1, with TRBD2 identical over 16 bases. V shed 3 bases, J shed 1 base, and the junction held 12 bases outside the gene matches. CDR1 and CDR2 from the germline V gene are KGHSH and LQKENI. The CDR3 has 21 residues. CDR3 sequence (DNA): TGTGCCAGCTCACCCAAGCCGGGACTAGCGGGGGGGCCTCGGTCCTACAATGAGCAGTTCTTC. This encodes CASSPKPGLAGGPRSYNEQFF.